This is a list of T cell receptor beta chains from one sample in a study of blood T cells in healthy people across ages. MiXCR, run by TCRdb on the 5' RACE reads, gives a single entry per CDR3 protein. The data show approximately 360,000 distinct CDR3 sequences, approximately 51% seen once. The sample was blood. The receptors stem from a man aged 60-69 years in good health. Each CDR3 is given with its conserved first and last residue. A D gene is named only where the DNA matches it firmly. Not every row has a clone size; where given, it reads once, few, many or a size class.

length: 18
D: NA
V: TRBV6-5
J: TRBJ1-5
size: NA
DNA: TGTGCCAGCAGTTACCCGACTCCAACCCGGGGCACCCATCAGCCCCAGCATTTT
CDR3: CASSYPTPTRGTHQPQHF

length: 10
D: NA
V: TRBV12-3/TRBV12-4
J: TRBJ2-3
size: few
DNA: TGTGCCAGCACGGGTGATACGCAGTATTTT
CDR3: CASTGDTQYF

length: 19
D: TRBD2
V: TRBV5-1
J: TRBJ2-6
size: NA
DNA: TGCGCCAGCAGCTTGAGGAATAGCGGGGGATTATCTGGGGCCAACGTCCTGACTTTC
CDR3: CASSLRNSGGLSGANVLTF

length: 14
D: NA
V: TRBV20-1
J: TRBJ2-1
size: NA
DNA: TGCAGTGCTAGTTTCCAGGGACTTTACGATGAGCAGTTCTTC
CDR3: CSASFQGLYDEQFF

length: 15
D: NA
V: TRBV6-5
J: TRBJ2-1
size: NA
DNA: TGTGCCAGCAGTTACTCAGGGACCGCCTACAATGAGCAGTTCTTC
CDR3: CASSYSGTAYNEQFF

length: 13
D: NA
V: TRBV6-2/TRBV6-3
J: TRBJ2-5
size: many
DNA: TGTGCCAGCAGTTATCGGGAACAAGAGACCCAGTACTTC
CDR3: CASSYREQETQYF

length: 17
D: TRBD2
V: TRBV27
J: TRBJ2-3
size: NA
DNA: TGTGCCAGCAGTTCCCTAGCGGTCGTCGGTAGCACAGATACGCAGTATTTT
CDR3: CASSSLAVVGSTDTQYF

length: 15
D: TRBD2
V: TRBV6-2/TRBV6-3
J: TRBJ2-1
size: NA
DNA: TGTGCCAGCAGGCATAGCGGGCGGGGCCACAATGAGCAGTTCTTC
CDR3: CASRHSGRGHNEQFF

length: 13
D: NA
V: TRBV7-9
J: TRBJ2-7
size: NA
DNA: TGTGCCAGCAGCTTAGTCGGGACGTCCGAGCAGTACTTC
CDR3: CASSLVGTSEQYF

length: 15
D: NA
V: TRBV7-8
J: TRBJ2-7
size: NA
DNA: TGTGCCAGCAGCTTAGAAGCAGCGCCACCCCAGGAGCAGTACTTC
CDR3: CASSLEAAPPQEQYF

length: 12
D: TRBD2
V: TRBV10-3
J: TRBJ2-5
size: NA
DNA: TGTGCCTCCGGGGGGTCGATTGAGACCCAGTACTTC
CDR3: CASGGSIETQYF

length: 12
D: NA
V: TRBV20-1
J: TRBJ1-6
size: NA
DNA: TGCAGTGCTAGTGCGCCCAGTTCACCCCTCCACTTT
CDR3: CSASAPSSPLHF

length: 15
D: NA
V: TRBV28
J: TRBJ2-5
size: few
DNA: TGTGCCAGCTCAAACACGGGCGGAAAGCGAGAGACCCAGTACTTC
CDR3: CASSNTGGKRETQYF

length: 16
D: TRBD2
V: TRBV3-1
J: TRBJ2-7
size: NA
DNA: TGTGCCAGCAGCCAAGATCGGCTAGCGGGAGGGCCCGAGCAGTACTTC
CDR3: CASSQDRLAGGPEQYF

length: 14
D: NA
V: TRBV2
J: TRBJ1-5
size: NA
DNA: TGTGCCAGCCGTAGGGGTGGGAGCAATCAGCCCCAGCATTTT
CDR3: CASRRGGSNQPQHF

length: 14
D: NA
V: TRBV24-1
J: TRBJ2-1
size: NA
DNA: TGTGCCACCAGTGATCCAGGCTCCTACAATGAGCAGTTCTTC
CDR3: CATSDPGSYNEQFF

length: 13
D: TRBD1
V: TRBV29-1
J: TRBJ2-7
size: few
DNA: TGCAGCGCCAGCCCCGGGACAGGGGGCGAGCAGTACTTC
CDR3: CSASPGTGGEQYF

length: 13
D: TRBD1
V: TRBV28
J: TRBJ2-7
size: NA
DNA: TGTGCCAGTAGTCAGATGACAGGGATCGAGCAGTACTTC
CDR3: CASSQMTGIEQYF

length: 12
D: NA
V: TRBV29-1
J: TRBJ2-7
size: NA
DNA: TGCAGCGTTGAATTCTGGGGGGAGGAGCAGTACTTC
CDR3: CSVEFWGEEQYF

length: 16
D: NA
V: TRBV2
J: TRBJ2-6
size: NA
DNA: TGTGCGAGCAGTCGAGGGAAGAACTCTGGGGCCAACGTCCTGACTTTC
CDR3: CASSRGKNSGANVLTF

length: 14
D: NA
V: TRBV20-1
J: TRBJ2-7
size: NA
DNA: TGCAGTGCGGCCTTAGTAGTGGGGCTGTACGAGCAGTACTTC
CDR3: CSAALVVGLYEQYF

length: 14
D: TRBD1
V: TRBV27
J: TRBJ2-1
size: NA
DNA: TGTGCCAGCAGTTCCGGGACAGTAAACAATGAGCAGTTCTTC
CDR3: CASSSGTVNNEQFF

length: 13
D: TRBD1
V: TRBV6-1
J: TRBJ1-5
size: NA
DNA: TGTGCCAGCGGAGGACAGGGCGGCCAGCCCCAGCATTTT
CDR3: CASGGQGGQPQHF

length: 18
D: TRBD1
V: TRBV27
J: TRBJ2-1
size: few
DNA: TGTGCCAGCAGTCTCCGAGGGGACAGACAAATCTCCTACAATGAGCAGTTCTTC
CDR3: CASSLRGDRQISYNEQFF

length: 13
D: TRBD1
V: TRBV27
J: TRBJ2-4
size: NA
DNA: TGTGCCAGCAGCCGGGACAGGGGATACATTCAGTACTTC
CDR3: CASSRDRGYIQYF

length: 14
D: TRBD2
V: TRBV28
J: TRBJ2-7
size: few
DNA: TGTGCCAGCACCAAGGGACTAGCGGGAGTCGAGCAGTACTTC
CDR3: CASTKGLAGVEQYF

length: 18
D: TRBD2
V: TRBV4-3
J: TRBJ2-1
size: once
DNA: TGCGCCAGCAGCCAAGATTTACTAGCGGGAGGGCGGTACAATGAGCAGTTCTTC
CDR3: CASSQDLLAGGRYNEQFF

length: 15
D: NA
V: TRBV30
J: TRBJ2-1
size: NA
DNA: TGTGCCTGGAGTGTACTTCCAAGACGCAACAATGAGCAGTTCTTC
CDR3: CAWSVLPRRNNEQFF

length: 12
D: NA
V: TRBV28
J: TRBJ2-5
size: few
DNA: TGTGCCAGCCGACACGCCCGAGAGACCCAGTACTTC
CDR3: CASRHARETQYF

length: 16
D: NA
V: TRBV28
J: TRBJ2-5
size: NA
DNA: TGTGCCGGCAGCACCCGGGGCCTCCCAAGCCAAGAGACCCAGTACTTC
CDR3: CAGSTRGLPSQETQYF

length: 12
D: NA
V: TRBV29-1
J: TRBJ2-3
size: NA
DNA: TGCAGCGTTATGGTCGGCGCAGATACGCAGTATTTT
CDR3: CSVMVGADTQYF

length: 13
D: NA
V: TRBV29-1
J: TRBJ2-4
size: NA
DNA: TGCAGCGTTGTAGTGGGGAGGGGGGACATTCAGTACTTC
CDR3: CSVVVGRGDIQYF

length: 16
D: TRBD2
V: TRBV24-1
J: TRBJ2-5
size: NA
DNA: TGTGCCACCAGTGATGGTGCGGGGGGCCACCAAGAGACCCAGTACTTC
CDR3: CATSDGAGGHQETQYF